These 26 T cell receptor beta chains share one sample of origin, sequenced in a study of CD8+ T cells in alopecia areata. Extracted RNA was reverse transcribed, and the resulting cDNA served as sequencing template. Measured with immunoSEQ multiplex PCR; TCRdb has only the in-frame clones, and not every one. The sample contains some 110,000 clones, 35% to 40% of which appear only once. Sequencing was done on a sample of CD4+ T cells sorted from blood. All receptors derive from a human donor with alopecia areata.

V usage is TRBV5-1 and J usage is TRBJ2-2; 7 nucleotides agree with TRBD1. V shed 3 bases and J 9 bases; nucleotides not matched to a gene: 2. This CDR3 is 12 amino acids long. CDR1 and CDR2 from the germline V gene are SGHRS and YFSETQ. The CDR3 DNA is TGCGCCAGCAGCTCACAGGGGCGGGAGCTGTTTTTT. Residues: CASSSQGRELFF.

The J gene is TRBJ1-2, the V gene TRBV29-1, with TRBD1 as a possible D gene (5 bases). This CDR3 region has 13 residues. V dropped 1 base and J dropped 4 bases, with 10 bases sitting between them. The germline CDR1 and CDR2 sequences are SQVTM and ANQGSEA. The CDR3 nucleotides are TGCAGCGTTGAAGGTCAGGGCATCTATGGCTACACCTTC. Translated: CSVEGQGIYGYTF.

The genes are TRBV6-4 and TRBJ2-1; D is uncertain. The V end lost 5 bases, the J end lost 5 bases, and 19 bases lay between the germline ends. The germline V gene encodes CDR1 MRHNA and CDR2 SNTAGT. There are 16 residues in the CDR3. The CDR3 DNA follows: TGTGCCAGCAGTTTGACAAGGCTTGGGCCGAACAATGAGCAGTTCTTC. The encoded protein is CASSLTRLGPNNEQFF.

This clone has a handful of counts. The gene calls are TRBV27 and TRBJ1-2; maybe TRBD1 (5 bases). The germline V gene encodes CDR1 MNHEY and CDR2 SMNVEV (reference sequence). V was cut by 3 bases and J by 2 bases, with 10 bases left in between. The CDR3 has 14 residues. This chain's CDR3 is CASSFRQLNYGYTF. The CDR3 region has the DNA TGTGCCAGCAGTTTCCGACAGCTCAACTATGGCTACACCTTC.

The rearrangement links TRBV2 to TRBJ2-4, with TRBD2 identical over 12 bases. J was trimmed by 2 bases and V by 5 bases; bases with no gene match: 4. The CDR3 loop spans 16 amino acids. Germline CDR1 reads SNHLY; CDR2 reads FYNNEI. The CDR3 DNA follows: TGTGCCAGCAGTAGTGGACTAGCGGGGACCAAAAACATTCAGTACTTC. Its translation is CASSSGLAGTKNIQYF.

This clone was detected a few times. The V call is TRBV5-5, the J call TRBJ2-5; 8 positions agree with TRBD2. CDR1 SGHKS and CDR2 YYEKEE come from the germline V gene (reference sequence). V lost 4 bases and J lost 1; bases outside the gene matches: 9. The CDR3 totals 16 residues. The DNA for the CDR3 is TGTGCCAGCAGCCTCTCCCTAAGCGGGGGCCAAGAGACCCAGTACTTC. This gives the protein CASSLSLSGGQETQYF. The variable domain in full, completed from reference TRBV5-5 and TRBJ2-5, reads DAGVTQSPTHLIKTRGQQVTLRCSPISGHKSVSWYQQVLGQGPQFIFQYYEKEERGRGNFPDRFSARQFPNYSSELNVNALLLGDSALYLCASSLSLSGGQETQYFGPGTRLLVL.

This clone was counted a few times. The chain carries TRBV23-1 and TRBJ2-7; D is uncertain. TRBV23-1 has ORF status, its function being uncertain. The CDR3 covers 13 residues. CDR3 in DNA: TGCCCCGGCGGCAACTTCTCTTCCTACGAGCAGTACTTC. It specifies CPGGNFSSYEQYF.

The rearrangement uses TRBV5-5 and TRBJ2-5; TRBD2 agrees at 8 bases. Looked up from germline, CDR1 is SGHKS and CDR2 is YYEKEE (reference sequence). The length of the CDR3 is 15 residues. J lost 2 bases, V lost 2 bases, and 5 bases had no gene match. CDR3 protein: CASSFTLAGQETQYF. CDR3 nucleotides: TGTGCCAGCAGCTTTACTCTAGCGGGTCAAGAGACCCAGTACTTC. Full variable domain (rest looked up from reference TRBV5-5 and TRBJ2-5): DAGVTQSPTHLIKTRGQQVTLRCSPISGHKSVSWYQQVLGQGPQFIFQYYEKEERGRGNFPDRFSARQFPNYSSELNVNALLLGDSALYLCASSFTLAGQETQYFGPGTRLLVL.

The V and J genes are TRBV30 and TRBJ1-5; D uncertain. The CDR3 is 14 residues long. The germline V gene encodes CDR1 GTSNPN and CDR2 SVGIG (reference sequence). Trimming took off 1 base at V and 1 base at J, with 8 bases between the two ends. The chain's CDR3 is CAWSDVVSNQPQHF. The CDR3 nucleotides are TGTGCCTGGAGTGATGTGGTGAGCAATCAGCCCCAGCATTTT. Drawing the rest from reference TRBV30 and TRBJ1-5, the complete variable domain is SQTIHQWPATLVQPVGSPLSLECTVEGTSNPNLYWYRQAAGRGLQLLFYSVGIGQISSEVPQNLSASRPQDRQFILSSKKLLLSDSGFYLCAWSDVVSNQPQHFGDGTRLSIL.

The chain has TRBV4-3 and TRBJ2-1; D possibly matches TRBD1 or TRBD2 (5 bases each). V was clipped by 2 bases and J by 9 bases, with 20 bases between them. From germline, CDR1 is LGHNA and CDR2 YSLEER. This CDR3 is built from 16 residues. For the CDR3, the DNA is TGCGCCAGCAGCCAAATTAGGGACCCCGTTGATAGTGAGCAGTTCTTC. Amino acid sequence: CASSQIRDPVDSEQFF.

The J gene is TRBJ2-7, the V gene TRBV4-1; the match to TRBD1 covers 7 bases. Germline V gene sequence: CDR1 MGHRA, CDR2 YSYEKL. This CDR3 is built from 15 residues. V lost 0 bases and J lost 2; bases outside the gene matches: 4. The CDR3 nucleotides are TGCGCCAGCAGCCAAGATAAGGGACAGCCCTACGAGCAGTACTTC. This codes for CASSQDKGQPYEQYF.

The chain employs TRBV6-6 and TRBJ1-1; D is uncertain. The CDR3 loop spans 11 amino acids. CDR1 is MNHNY and CDR2 is SVGAGI in the germline V gene (reference sequence). The V end lost 8 bases, the J end lost 5 bases, and 9 bases lay between the germline ends. CDR3 DNA: TGTGCCAGCGGTCGAGGAACTGAAGCTTTCTTT. Protein sequence: CASGRGTEAFF.

The V call is TRBV29-1, the J call TRBJ2-2; D possibly uses TRBD1 or TRBD2 (5 bases each). The CDR3 covers 15 residues. V lost 4 bases to trimming and J lost 2 bases, with 14 bases between them. Germline V gene lookup returns CDR1 SQVTM and CDR2 ANQGSEA. Written as DNA, the CDR3 is TGCAGCGTTGCGTTGTGGGGGATAAACACCGGGGAGCTGTTTTTT. Its protein product is CSVALWGINTGELFF.

The chain joins TRBV2 to TRBJ1-2; D gene ambiguous. Germline CDR1 and CDR2: SNHLY and FYNNEI. Trimming cost V 4 bases and J 4 bases, with 7 bases left between them. This CDR3 spans 12 amino acids. This CDR3 reads CASSGQSYGYTF. CDR3 sequence (DNA): TGTGCCAGCAGTGGACAAAGCTATGGCTACACCTTC. The full variable domain, rest sourced from reference TRBV2 and TRBJ1-2, is EPEVTQTPSHQVTQMGQEVILRCVPISNHLYFYWYRQILGQKVEFLVSFYNNEISEKSEIFDDQFSVERPDGSNFTLKIRSTKLEDSAMYFCASSGQSYGYTFGSGTRLTVV.

The V and J genes are TRBV5-1 and TRBJ2-7, with 14 bases matching TRBD2. Germline V gene lookup returns CDR1 SGHRS and CDR2 YFSETQ. There are 15 residues in the CDR3. V lost 4 bases to trimming and J lost 3 bases; unmatched junction nucleotides: 3. The CDR3 coding sequence is TGCGCCAGCAGCGTTGGGACTAGCGGGAGCTACGAGCAGTACTTC. This gives the protein CASSVGTSGSYEQYF.

The chain couples TRBV5-1 to TRBJ2-1; TRBD1 agrees at 7 bases. This CDR3 contains 15 residues. V gave up 4 bases and J gave up 4 bases; unmatched junction bases: 8. Per germline, CDR1 SGHRS and CDR2 YFSETQ. CDR3 amino acids: CASSRRGQEYNEQFF. For the CDR3, the DNA is TGCGCCAGCAGCCGTAGAGGACAGGAGTACAATGAGCAGTTCTTC.

In DNA, the CDR3 is TGTGCCAGCAGTTACCCCACCGGCCCCATCAATGAGCAGTTCTTC. It specifies CASSYPTGPINEQFF. V and J are TRBV6-6 and TRBJ2-1; no definite D call. V was cut by 2 bases and J by 6 bases, with 14 bases left in between. The CDR3 is 15 amino acids. The germline V gene encodes CDR1 MNHNY and CDR2 SVGAGI (reference sequence).

This chain links TRBV7-2 with TRBJ2-1, with D maybe TRBD2 (6 bases). V dropped 5 bases and J dropped 4 bases, with 15 bases sitting between them. The CDR3 has 15 residues. Germline lookup yields CDR1 SGHTA and CDR2 FQGNSA. The CDR3 loop reads CASSPRRDSYNEQFF. CDR3 DNA sequence: TGTGCCAGCAGCCCGCGCCGGGACTCTTACAATGAGCAGTTCTTC.

V usage is TRBV6-4 and J usage is TRBJ2-1, with 10 bases matching TRBD2. CDR3 length: 15 residues. Germline CDR1 reads MRHNA; CDR2 reads SNTAGT. Trimming took 4 bases from V and 7 from J; bases not matched to a gene: 7. The CDR3 nucleotides are TGTGCCAGCAGTGTAGCGGGAGGAAGAAGGAATGAGCAGTTCTTC. Protein product: CASSVAGGRRNEQFF.

This clone appeared a few times. The V call is TRBV28, the J call TRBJ2-5; no reliable D call. Germline V gene sequence: CDR1 MDHEN, CDR2 SYDVKM. Trimming took off 6 bases at V and 5 bases at J, with 19 bases between the two ends. This CDR3 is built from 15 residues. CDR3 protein: CASSRADFMSETQYF. In DNA, the CDR3 is TGTGCCAGCAGCCGGGCCGACTTTATGTCCGAGACCCAGTACTTC.

This clone was found a few times. The chain is built from TRBV30 and TRBJ1-5, with D uncertain. CDR1 and CDR2 (germline): GTSNPN, SVGIG (reference sequence). V lost 0 bases, J lost 4 bases, and 7 bases lay in between. The CDR3 is made up of 13 amino acids. CDR3 DNA sequence: TGTGCCTGGAGTGTTGTGGGGAATCAGCCCCAGCATTTT. Translating gives CAWSVVGNQPQHF.

V usage is TRBV29-1 and J usage is TRBJ2-5; unclear D gene. This CDR3 comprises 13 residues. CDR1 SQVTM and CDR2 ANQGSEA come from the germline V gene. Trimming left V 2 bases short and J 1 base short, with 8 bases between. The chain's CDR3 is CSVEKSLQETQYF. The CDR3 coding sequence is TGCAGCGTTGAAAAAAGTCTCCAAGAGACCCAGTACTTC.

The rearrangement uses TRBV29-1 and TRBJ1-1; D gene ambiguous. This CDR3 has 13 residues. CDR1 and CDR2 (germline): SQVTM, ANQGSEA. V lost 5 bases and J 1 base, leaving 11 bases between the germline ends. CDR3 coding DNA: TGCAGCGTTTACCGATCAGGGAACACTGAAGCTTTCTTT. This sequence encodes CSVYRSGNTEAFF.

This clone has more than one count but fewer than ten. The CDR3 sequence: CSVGPRGDTIYF. The CDR3 DNA is TGCAGCGTTGGCCCCAGAGGGGACACCATATATTTT. The chain uses TRBV29-1 and TRBJ1-3, with a tentative D call TRBD1 (5 bases). The V gene's germline CDR1 is SQVTM and CDR2 ANQGSEA. The CDR3 contains 12 residues. The V gene lost 4 bases and the J gene lost 8 bases, with 12 bases spanning the gap.

The CDR3 spells CASSPAGQNQPQHF. CDR3 nucleotides: TGCGCCAGCAGCCCGGCGGGACAGAATCAGCCCCAGCATTTT. The gene calls are TRBV5-1 and TRBJ1-5, with TRBD1 identical over 7 bases. Trimming cost V 4 bases and J 4 bases; bases outside gene matches: 5. The CDR3 is 14 residues long. Germline V gene data show CDR1 as SGHRS and CDR2 as YFSETQ.

This clone was counted between two and nine times. The V gene is TRBV29-1, the J gene TRBJ2-2, with D unresolved. The CDR3 loop spans 14 amino acids. CDR1 and CDR2 from the germline V gene are SQVTM and ANQGSEA. Trimming took off 5 bases at V and 2 bases at J, with 12 bases between the two ends. As DNA, the CDR3 is TGCAGCGTTAGGGTAGTGGTAAACACCGGGGAGCTGTTTTTT. Translation: CSVRVVVNTGELFF.